Below, 5 T cell receptor beta chains from the same sample are listed, as sequenced in a study of chemoradiotherapy in HPV16-positive cancers. Method: immunoSEQ multiplex PCR; TCRdb's copy keeps in-frame clones and lacks some. The data show 11,000 or so clones, around 68% seen once. This specimen was taken from a patient who underwent chemoradiotherapy. These receptors were obtained from a human donor with HPV-associated anogenital cancer.

The chain links TRBV19 to TRBJ1-2, with D perhaps matching TRBD1 (6 bases). Germline V gene lookup returns CDR1 LNHDA and CDR2 SQIVND (reference sequence). The CDR3 extends over 13 amino acids. V was shortened by 6 bases and J by 0 bases, with 8 bases between the two germline ends. The DNA of the CDR3 is TGTGCCAGTAGGGACAGTCCTAACTATGGCTACACCTTC. Translated, it gives CASRDSPNYGYTF.

This clone was seen a handful of times. The chain employs TRBV2 and TRBJ2-2, with D possibly matching TRBD2 (5 bases). From germline, CDR1 is SNHLY and CDR2 FYNNEI. Trimming pared 6 bases from V and 5 bases from J, leaving 16 bases between. The CDR3 runs to 15 residues. The CDR3 nucleotides are TGTGCCAGCAGCGCCGTGAGGGCCAGGACCGGGGAGCTGTTTTTT. It codes for CASSAVRARTGELFF. Complete variable domain (other parts from reference TRBV2 and TRBJ2-2): EPEVTQTPSHQVTQMGQEVILRCVPISNHLYFYWYRQILGQKVEFLVSFYNNEISEKSEIFDDQFSVERPDGSNFTLKIRSTKLEDSAMYFCASSAVRARTGELFFGEGSRLTVL.

The chain recombines TRBV4-1 with TRBJ1-4; maybe TRBD1 (5 bases). This CDR3 has 14 amino acids. CDR1 is MGHRA, CDR2 YSYEKL, per germline. The ends were cut back, 5 bases at V and 6 bases at J, with 13 bases in the middle. The CDR3 bases are TGCGCCAGCAGCAGTCCGGGGACCCATGAAAAACTGTTTTTT. Translating gives CASSSPGTHEKLFF.

J is TRBJ1-2 and V is TRBV9, with unresolved D. The germline gives CDR1 SGDLS, CDR2 YYNGEE. The CDR3 spans 15 residues. V lost 4 bases and J 8 bases, leaving 21 bases between the germline ends. The CDR3 sequence is CASSPRAETMVGYTF. The CDR3 DNA follows: TGTGCCAGCAGCCCCCGGGCAGAGACTATGGTAGGCTACACCTTC.

The chain couples TRBV4-2 to TRBJ1-5, with TRBD1 matching over 8 bases. Per germline, CDR1 LGHNA and CDR2 YNFKEQ. The CDR3 contains 17 residues. After removal of 3 bases from V and 5 bases from J, the junction contained 12 bases not matched to a gene. The CDR3 DNA follows: TGTGCCAGCAGCCATGACCCTGGACAGGGCAGGCATCAGCCCCAGCATTTT. This gives the protein CASSHDPGQGRHQPQHF.